Detailed here is one T cell receptor beta chain. This sample was taken from a study of blood T cell repertoires in COVID-19. Across the study: COVID-19 samples from acute and convalescent phases originated in the United States, Italy and Spain. The analysed material was cDNA or gDNA that came from T cells, B-cell-depleted T cells, or PBMCs.

Sequencing used immunoSEQ multiplex PCR; TCRdb keeps in-frame clones, though not all of them. The repertoire holds around 220,000 clones, with just over 85% as singletons. Germline assignment: CDR1 SGHRS and CDR2 YFSETQ. The CDR3 length is 16 residues. V was shortened by 4 bases and J by 1 base, with 15 bases between the two germline ends. Material: peripheral blood. The receptor was isolated from a man between 18 and 35 years old with active or convalescent COVID-19. The chain is built from TRBV5-1 and TRBJ2-1; TRBD2 is a possible D gene (5 bases). The CDR3 bases are TGCGCCAGCAGCCAACCCGGGATGGGGTCCTACAATGAGCAGTTCTTC. It specifies CASSQPGMGSYNEQFF.